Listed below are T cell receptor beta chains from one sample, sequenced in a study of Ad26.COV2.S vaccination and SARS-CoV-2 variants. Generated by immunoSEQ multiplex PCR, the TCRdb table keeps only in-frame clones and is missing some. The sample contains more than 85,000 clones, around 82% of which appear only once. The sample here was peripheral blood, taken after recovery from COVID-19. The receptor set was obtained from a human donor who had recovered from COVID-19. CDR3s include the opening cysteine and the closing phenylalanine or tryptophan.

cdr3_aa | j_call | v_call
CSVGNRVGEQYF | TRBJ2-7 | TRBV29-1
CASSSRLAGVETQYF | TRBJ2-5 | TRBV11-2
CASSLGRVTGELFF | TRBJ2-2 | TRBV7-2
CASTWLGGLDTGELFF | TRBJ2-2 | TRBV5-5
CASSLNQGSGNTIYF | TRBJ1-3 | TRBV5-1
CASSEVVGEQYF | TRBJ2-7 | TRBV2
CASSDSPSYEQYF | TRBJ2-7 | TRBV19
CSAGKVGQGVGGELFF | TRBJ2-2 | TRBV29-1
CASKGLRGMEQYF | TRBJ2-7 | TRBV6-5
CASRRDSTEAFF | TRBJ1-1 | TRBV6-6
CASRRSPRSGANVLTF | TRBJ2-6 | TRBV5-6
CASSRGQGAYNEQFF | TRBJ2-1 | TRBV5-1
CASSVLNQGDEQFF | TRBJ2-1 | TRBV9
CASSFHNEQFF | TRBJ2-1 | TRBV11-2
CASRPFGQGYGYTF | TRBJ1-2 | TRBV5-4
CASSSNLGNTEAFF | TRBJ1-1 | TRBV5-1
CATSRDQLEANYGYTF | TRBJ1-2 | TRBV15
CASSQGNTGELFF | TRBJ2-2 | TRBV3-1/TRBV3-2
CASSRLGGSGGRSGNTIYF | TRBJ1-3 | TRBV4-1
CASSHTTYSSGGARDTQYF | TRBJ2-3 | TRBV28
CASSLPGGLEQETQYF | TRBJ2-5 | TRBV3-1/TRBV3-2
CAWMPTGGVETQYF | TRBJ2-5 | TRBV30
CASSLIGAVETQYF | TRBJ2-5 | TRBV5-4
CASSEGLAGGPAYEQYF | TRBJ2-7 | TRBV6-1
CASTPTRQETQYF | TRBJ2-5 | TRBV2
CASSLNYEQYF | TRBJ2-7 | TRBV5-6
CASSLAGQFNGYTF | TRBJ1-2 | TRBV11-2
CASSEGQFEEKLFF | TRBJ1-4 | TRBV10-2
CACKGTTRNSYNEQFF | TRBJ2-1 | TRBV28